The 8 T cell receptor beta chains listed next were all sequenced from one sample in a study of OX40 agonist ivuxolimab in advanced cancers. Some clones are missing from TCRdb's copy, which holds only in-frame ones; the method was immunoSEQ multiplex PCR. The table has 70,000 to 80,000 clones, 89% seen once. This specimen was CD4+ or CD8+ T cells sorted from blood, taken in a trial of the OX40 agonist ivuxolimab. The source of these receptors is an adult with an advanced solid tumor such as melanoma, head and neck, liver or kidney cancer.

V gene TRBV6-5 combines with J gene TRBJ1-1, with no clear D. The CDR3 spans 16 residues. The V end was cut by 0 bases, the J end by 11 bases, with 22 bases between. The germline CDR1 and CDR2 sequences are MNHEY and SVGAGI. The CDR3 sequence: CASSYSMLGSHFGAFF. DNA for the CDR3: TGTGCCAGCAGTTACTCCATGCTCGGCAGTCACTTTGGTGCTTTCTTT.

This sequence joins TRBV2 and TRBJ1-1; the D gene is possibly TRBD1 (5 bases). CDR1 and CDR2 from the germline V gene are SNHLY and FYNNEI. The V end was cut by 6 bases, the J end by 4 bases, with 18 bases between. CDR3 length: 15 amino acids. The CDR3 DNA follows: TGTGCCAGCAGCCTGGAGTGGGGCACGGCCACTGAAGCTTTCTTT. Translation gives CASSLEWGTATEAFF.

The V gene is TRBV18, the J gene TRBJ2-7, with D unclear. CDR1 and CDR2 (germline): KGHSH, LQKENI. The germline V and J ends were trimmed by 3 bases and 0 bases, with 9 bases remaining between them. The CDR3 loop spans 14 amino acids. DNA for the CDR3: TGTGCCAGCTCACCCGCCAGCACCTCCTACGAGCAGTACTTC. Amino acid sequence: CASSPASTSYEQYF.

The chain combines TRBV6-6 with TRBJ1-1; the match to TRBD1 covers 7 bases. This CDR3 has 14 amino acids. CDR1 is MNHNY, CDR2 SVGAGI, per germline (reference sequence). Trimming at V came to 6 bases and at J to 1 base, leaving 5 bases not matched to a gene. In DNA form, the CDR3 reads TGTGCCAGCAGGACGACAGGGTGGAACACTGAAGCTTTCTTT. Encoded protein: CASRTTGWNTEAFF.

This sequence joins TRBV30 and TRBJ2-5, with a tentative D call TRBD1 (5 bases). The CDR3 spans 13 residues. Germline V gives CDR1 GTSNPN, CDR2 SVGIG (reference sequence). Trimming stripped 0 bases from V and 1 base from J, with 6 bases between. CDR3 in amino acids: CAWSVQGQETQYF. The CDR3, as DNA: TGTGCCTGGAGTGTCCAGGGCCAAGAGACCCAGTACTTC.

This chain uses TRBV5-1 with TRBJ2-1, with 8 bases matching TRBD2. The CDR3 totals 14 residues. The J segment lost 5 bases and the V segment lost 4 bases, leaving 5 bases of the junction unmatched. Germline assignment: CDR1 SGHRS and CDR2 YFSETQ. DNA for the CDR3: TGCGCCAGCAGCGCACTAGCGGCCGACAATGAGCAGTTCTTC. Amino acids: CASSALAADNEQFF.

V usage is TRBV19 and J usage is TRBJ2-1, with 9 bases that match TRBD1. Trimming at V came to 5 bases and at J to 0 bases, leaving 8 bases not matched to a gene. The CDR3 spans 17 residues. Germline CDR1 and CDR2: LNHDA and SQIVND (reference sequence). The CDR3 sequence: CASSLGTGLRSYNEQFF. In DNA form, the CDR3 reads TGTGCCAGTAGTCTTGGGACAGGGCTCCGCTCCTACAATGAGCAGTTCTTC.

The chain combines TRBV7-2 with TRBJ2-7, with D possibly being TRBD1 or TRBD2 (5 bases each). This CDR3 spans 16 amino acids. CDR1 and CDR2 from the germline V gene are SGHTA and FQGNSA. V was clipped by 1 base and J by 3 bases, with 16 bases between them. The CDR3 reads CASSLDPGHSGYEQYF. The CDR3 DNA is TGTGCCAGCAGCTTAGACCCGGGGCACTCTGGCTACGAGCAGTACTTC.